This T cell receptor (beta chain) was sequenced during a study of T cells in Graves' hyperthyroidism and ophthalmopathy. There were TCR beta CDR3 regions amplified from RNA transcripts. When the TCR CDR3 underwent first-round RT-PCR, the HTBI primer set was used. Each CDR3 protein gets one entry after TCRdb re-called the multiplex PCR reads with MiXCR. This table holds about 270,000 distinct CDR3 sequences, about 15% found once. The CDR3 loop spans 14 amino acids. The V gene's germline CDR1 is DFQATT and CDR2 SNEGSKA (reference sequence). Trimming shortened V by 3 bases and J by 5 bases, and 15 bases separated the two germline ends. The blood was taken when hyperthyroidism was first diagnosed, before any ophthalmopathy symptoms showed up. This clonotype has ten or more counts.

The material sequenced was blood. This receptor was obtained from a woman in her forties or fifties with Graves' hyperthyroidism that later progressed to Graves' ophthalmopathy. The rearrangement uses TRBV20-1 and TRBJ2-3, with a tentative D call TRBD2 (5 bases). CDR3 region: CSARPGGQVDTQYF. CDR3 bases: TGCAGTGCTAGGCCAGGCGGGCAGGTAGATACGCAGTATTTT.